This T cell receptor (beta chain) derives from a study of cytomegalovirus exposure and HLA in healthy donors. Study overall: Of roughly 400 genotyped donors, roughly 76% grouped in the Caucasian-associated ancestry cluster.

The germline gives CDR1 SGHAT, CDR2 FQDESV (reference sequence). CDR3 length: 15 amino acids. The V and J ends lost 5 bases and 6 bases, in that order; junction bases with no gene match: 13. Primers included in the PCR were 60 Vbeta and 13 Jbeta primers. The table came from immunoSEQ multiplex PCR; TCRdb's copy has only in-frame clones and leaves some out. Its clone listing holds 150,000 or so clones. The sequence was collected from a woman between 55 and 75 years old in good health and CMV-seronegative. The chain uses TRBV11-1 and TRBJ2-7; TRBD1 matches at 7 bases. The specimen sequenced was PBMCs. CDR3 nucleotides: TGTGCCAGCAGCATGGGACAGAAGATTACGGGCGAGCAGTACTTC. Protein: CASSMGQKITGEQYF.